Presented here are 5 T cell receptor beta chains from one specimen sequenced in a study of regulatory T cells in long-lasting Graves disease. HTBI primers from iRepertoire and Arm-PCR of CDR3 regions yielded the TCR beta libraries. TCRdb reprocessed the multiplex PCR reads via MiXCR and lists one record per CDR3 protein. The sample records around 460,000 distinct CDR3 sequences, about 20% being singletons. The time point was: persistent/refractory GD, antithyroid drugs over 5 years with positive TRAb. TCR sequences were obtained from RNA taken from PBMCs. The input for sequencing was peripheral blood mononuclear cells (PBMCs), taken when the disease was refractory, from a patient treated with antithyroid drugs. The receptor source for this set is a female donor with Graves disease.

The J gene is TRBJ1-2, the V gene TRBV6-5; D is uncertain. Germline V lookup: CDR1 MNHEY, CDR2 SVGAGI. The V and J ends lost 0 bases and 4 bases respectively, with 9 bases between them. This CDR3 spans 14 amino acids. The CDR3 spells CASSYSMGTYGYTF. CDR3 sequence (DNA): TGTGCCAGCAGTTACTCGATGGGAACCTATGGCTACACCTTC.

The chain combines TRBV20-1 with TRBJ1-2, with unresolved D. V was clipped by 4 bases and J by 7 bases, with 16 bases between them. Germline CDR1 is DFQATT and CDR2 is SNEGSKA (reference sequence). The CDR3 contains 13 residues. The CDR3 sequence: CSANLRLYGGYTF. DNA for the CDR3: TGCAGTGCTAATTTAAGACTGTATGGTGGCTACACCTTC.

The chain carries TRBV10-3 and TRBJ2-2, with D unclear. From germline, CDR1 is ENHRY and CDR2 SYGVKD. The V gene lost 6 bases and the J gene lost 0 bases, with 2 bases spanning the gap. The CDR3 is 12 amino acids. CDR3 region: CAISANTGELFF. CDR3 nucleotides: TGTGCCATCAGCGCGAACACCGGGGAGCTGTTTTTT.

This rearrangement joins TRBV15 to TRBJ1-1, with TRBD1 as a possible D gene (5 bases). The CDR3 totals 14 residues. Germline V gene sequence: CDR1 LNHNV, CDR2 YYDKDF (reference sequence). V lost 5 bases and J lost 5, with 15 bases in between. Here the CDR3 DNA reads TGTGCCACCAGCGGATCAGGGAGAGGTACTGAAGCTTTCTTT. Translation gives CATSGSGRGTEAFF.

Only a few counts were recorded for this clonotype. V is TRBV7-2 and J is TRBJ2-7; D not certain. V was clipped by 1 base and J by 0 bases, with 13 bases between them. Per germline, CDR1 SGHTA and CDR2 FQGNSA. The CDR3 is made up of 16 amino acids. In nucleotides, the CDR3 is TGTGCCAGCAGCTTAGTTTCGGGTACGCCCTCCTACGAGCAGTACTTC. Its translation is CASSLVSGTPSYEQYF. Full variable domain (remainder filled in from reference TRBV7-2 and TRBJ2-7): GAGVSQSPSNKVTEKGKDVELRCDPISGHTALYWYRQSLGQGLEFLIYFQGNSAPDKSGLPSDRFSAERTGGSVSTLTIQRTQQEDSAVYLCASSLVSGTPSYEQYFGPGTRLTVT.